This T cell receptor (beta chain) was sequenced during a study of OX40 agonist ivuxolimab in advanced cancers. Study details: Patients were dosed with the agonistic anti-OX40 (CD134) antibody ivuxolimab. Partial responses were observed in three patients, of whom one had hepatocellular carcinoma and two had cutaneous melanoma. Males comprised roughly four fifths of the group, whose mean age was approximately 60 years (range about 23 to 80).

Study conclusions and caveats: CD4+ and CD8+ T cells in blood underwent clonal expansion by week 6 at 0.1 to 3.0 mg/kg.

Deletions cut 3 bases from V and 6 bases from J, with 5 bases between. The CDR3 totals 12 residues. The germline V gene has CDR1 MGHDK and CDR2 SYGVNS. As concerns this clone: The target antigen is unknown.

The table came from immunoSEQ multiplex PCR; TCRdb's copy has only in-frame clones and leaves some out. Found here are 45,000 to 50,000 clones, more than 85% of them singletons; the top ten hold around a third. The source was CD4+ or CD8+ T cells sorted from blood, collected in a trial of the OX40 agonist ivuxolimab. This clonotype was obtained from an adult with an advanced solid tumor such as melanoma, head and neck, liver or kidney cancer. This rearrangement joins TRBV25-1 to TRBJ2-2; D unresolved. Written as DNA, the CDR3 is TGTGCCAGCAGTGATAACCCCGGGGAGCTGTTTTTT. Translated: CASSDNPGELFF.